This TCR beta chain was recovered during a study of blood T cells in healthy people across ages. Points from the study as a whole: Samples with more naive T cells showed higher observed beta diversity.

The CDR3 loop spans 13 amino acids. Per the germline V gene, CDR1 is SNHLY and CDR2 is FYNNEI. The second PCR ran roughly 7 to 12 cycles with a sample-barcoded 5' primer and J-beta primers. Using its own MiXCR run on the 5' RACE reads, TCRdb lists one record per CDR3 protein. The table has 800,000 to 1,000,000 distinct CDR3 sequences, around 48% seen once. Note on this clonotype: Antigen unknown. The junction and the germline gene differ at one end; a read error may be behind it.

This TCR derives from a man aged 30 to 39 in good health. Sequencing input: blood. The chain uses TRBV2 and TRBJ1-2; no firm D call. The DNA of the CDR3 is TGTGCCTGCAGTGATGGGCCAGTCTATGGCTACACCTTC. As protein: CACSDGPVYGYTF. Together with reference TRBV2 and TRBJ1-2, the CDR3 gives the full variable domain: EPEVTQTPSHQVTQMGQEVILRCVPISNHLYFYWYRQILGQKVEFLVSFYNNEISEKSEIFDDQFSVERPDGSNFTLKIRSTKLEDSAMYFCACSDGPVYGYTFGSGTRLTVV.